What follows describes a single TCR beta chain. The sample originates from a study of blood T cell repertoires in COVID-19. Study background: From the United States, Italy and Spain came samples of acute and convalescent COVID-19. From T cells, B-cell-depleted T cells, or PBMCs came the material, which was cDNA or gDNA.

Original handling: Researchers report that nucleated cell counts were estimated from reference gene primer amplification. Data came from immunoSEQ multiplex PCR; TCRdb stores just in-frame clones and leaves some out. D and trimming come from the DNA, and the V and J calls and clone size come from that table. The table records approximately 300,000 clones, about 90% of them present only once. In Cohort 3, a recovered donor had either two negative PCRs, clearance, or symptom resolution. Germline CDR1 reads LGHDT; CDR2 reads YNNKEL (reference sequence). CDR3 length: 15 amino acids. Trimming took 1 base from V and 8 from J, leaving 17 bases between them.

Sample: PBMCs or T cells enriched from blood (not recorded which). This TCR derives from a woman aged 25 to 39 who had recovered from COVID-19. The chain uses TRBV3-1 (or the pseudogene TRBV3-2) and TRBJ1-1; tentative D call: TRBD1 (6 bases). CDR3 amino acids: CASSQGTAWSGEAFF. Here the CDR3 DNA reads TGTGCCAGCAGCCAAGGGACAGCCTGGTCAGGGGAAGCTTTCTTT.